This T cell receptor (beta chain) stems from a study of shared clonotypes between healthy human individuals. Overall study: Sampling drew on donors who were two women and three men aged 18 to 49.

General study findings and limits: Naive CD4 clonotypes were shared across a handful of donors at 5% to 6%. Sampling covered nothing but blood. Tissue TCR repertoires likely differ from those found in blood.

For every subset, genomic DNA was evenly distributed across several immunoSEQ plates. Only in-frame clones appear in the TCRdb table, and some are missing; sequencing was by immunoSEQ multiplex PCR. The sample shows hundreds of thousands of clones, 80% to 95% of them seen only once. Positively selected for CCR7, the CD45RO-negative cells used as naive CD8 cells excluded terminally differentiated effector memory CD45RA+ cells. With respect to this clone: Its antigen is undetermined.

This receptor was taken from a man aged 25-45 years in good health. The specimen was naive CD8+ T cells sorted from blood.

The CDR3 sequence: CSVVTGLNGYTF. CDR3 nucleotide sequence: TGCAGCGTTGTGACAGGATTAAATGGCTACACCTTC. The chain employs TRBV29-1 and TRBJ1-2; D is perhaps TRBD1 (6 bases). V was trimmed by 4 bases and J by 6 bases, leaving 12 bases between them. The CDR3 contains 12 residues. Per germline, CDR1 SQVTM and CDR2 ANQGSEA.